Here is one T cell receptor (beta chain) with its context. Some clones are missing from TCRdb's copy, which holds only in-frame ones; the method was immunoSEQ multiplex PCR. The data show 200,000 to 250,000 clones, with approximately 89% seen just once and about 5% held by the top ten. This entry belongs to a study of blood T cell repertoires in COVID-19. The CDR3 loop spans 14 amino acids. The germline V gene has CDR1 LGHDT and CDR2 YNNKEL (reference sequence). After removal of 6 bases from V and 8 bases from J, the junction contained 6 bases not matched to a gene. Sequencing was performed on peripheral blood. The chain combines TRBV3-1 (or the pseudogene TRBV3-2) with TRBJ1-6, with 8 bases matching TRBD1. This TCR came from a woman between 40 and 55 years old with acute or convalescent COVID-19. The CDR3 loop reads CASRAGGLDSPLHF. For the CDR3, the DNA is TGTGCCAGCAGGGCAGGGGGCTTGGATTCACCCCTCCACTTT.